This T cell receptor (beta chain) came from a study of blood T cell repertoires in COVID-19. Sequencing was performed with immunoSEQ multiplex PCR; in TCRdb, only in-frame clones are kept and a portion is missing. This table has approximately 210,000 clones, 80% to 90% appearing once. Germline V gene data show CDR1 as SGHRS and CDR2 as YFSETQ. Trimming shortened V by 6 bases and J by 7 bases, and 15 bases separated the two germline ends. This CDR3 region has 13 residues. Sequencing was done on a sample of PBMCs or T cells enriched from blood (not recorded which). The sequence was obtained from a man younger than 40 in a cohort exposed to, infected with or recovered from COVID-19 (not recorded which). This chain joins TRBV5-1 and TRBJ2-3; weak D call: TRBD2 (7 bases). The CDR3 DNA follows: TGCGCCAGCACGGTAGGGGGGGAGAATACGCAGTATTTT. This gives the protein CASTVGGENTQYF.